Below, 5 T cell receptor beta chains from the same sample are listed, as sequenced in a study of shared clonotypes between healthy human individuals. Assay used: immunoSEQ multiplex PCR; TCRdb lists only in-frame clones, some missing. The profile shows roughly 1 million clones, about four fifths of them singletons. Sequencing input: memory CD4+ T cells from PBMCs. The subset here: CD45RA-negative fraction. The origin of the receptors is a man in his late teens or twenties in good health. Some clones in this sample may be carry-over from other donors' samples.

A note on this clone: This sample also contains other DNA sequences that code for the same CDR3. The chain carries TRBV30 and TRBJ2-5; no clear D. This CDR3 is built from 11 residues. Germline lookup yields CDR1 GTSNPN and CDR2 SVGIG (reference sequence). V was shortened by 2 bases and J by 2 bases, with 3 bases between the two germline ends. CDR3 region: CAWSPQETQYF. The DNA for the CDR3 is TGTGCCTGGAGTCCACAAGAGACCCAGTACTTC. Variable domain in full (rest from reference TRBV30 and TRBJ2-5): SQTIHQWPATLVQPVGSPLSLECTVEGTSNPNLYWYRQAAGRGLQLLFYSVGIGQISSEVPQNLSASRPQDRQFILSSKKLLLSDSGFYLCAWSPQETQYFGPGTRLLVL.

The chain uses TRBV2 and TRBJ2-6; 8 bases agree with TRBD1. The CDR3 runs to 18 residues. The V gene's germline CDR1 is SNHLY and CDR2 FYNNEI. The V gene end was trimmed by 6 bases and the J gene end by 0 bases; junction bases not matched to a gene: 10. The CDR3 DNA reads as TGTGCCAGCAGACGTGCCGGGACAGGATCCTCTGGGGCCAACGTCCTGACTTTC. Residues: CASRRAGTGSSGANVLTF.

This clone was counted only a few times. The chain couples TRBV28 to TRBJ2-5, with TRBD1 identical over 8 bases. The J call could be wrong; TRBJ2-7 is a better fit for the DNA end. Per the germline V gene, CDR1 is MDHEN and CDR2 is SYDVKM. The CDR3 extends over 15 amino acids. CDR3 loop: CASRTRGQGLAEQYF. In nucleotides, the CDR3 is TGTGCCAGCAGGACGAGAGGACAGGGTCTCGCCGAGCAGTACTTC.

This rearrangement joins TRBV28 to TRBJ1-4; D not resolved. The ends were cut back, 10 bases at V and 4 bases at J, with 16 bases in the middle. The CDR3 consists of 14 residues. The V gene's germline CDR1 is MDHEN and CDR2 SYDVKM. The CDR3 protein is CAIRQTAVNEKLFF. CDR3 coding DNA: TGTGCCATCCGGCAGACGGCTGTTAATGAAAAACTGTTTTTT.

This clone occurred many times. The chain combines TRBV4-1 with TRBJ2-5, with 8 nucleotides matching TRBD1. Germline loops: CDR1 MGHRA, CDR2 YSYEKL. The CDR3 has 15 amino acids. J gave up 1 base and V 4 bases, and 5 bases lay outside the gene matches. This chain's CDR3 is CASSRDRGSQETQYF. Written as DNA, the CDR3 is TGCGCCAGCAGCCGAGACAGGGGTTCCCAAGAGACCCAGTACTTC.